This section outlines one T cell receptor (beta chain) sequence together with its context. The CDR3 is 15 residues long. Trimming pared 1 base from V and 9 bases from J, leaving 13 bases between. Germline V gene lookup returns CDR1 MGHRA and CDR2 YSYEKL. The sample belongs to a study of blood T cell repertoires in COVID-19. Study members were between 18 and 89 years old and lived in 20 to 30 US regions. Assay: immunoSEQ multiplex PCR; the TCRdb copy retains only in-frame clones and omits some. The sample holds more than 300,000 clones, roughly 87% seen once. The receptor was derived from a woman in her forties or fifties who had recovered from COVID-19. Source material: PBMCs or T cells enriched from blood (not recorded which). V gene TRBV4-1 combines with J gene TRBJ1-6; D uncertain. For the CDR3, the DNA is TGCGCCAGCAGCCAAGGGAGCAGCTTAGTTTCACCCCTCCACTTT. This translates into CASSQGSSLVSPLHF.